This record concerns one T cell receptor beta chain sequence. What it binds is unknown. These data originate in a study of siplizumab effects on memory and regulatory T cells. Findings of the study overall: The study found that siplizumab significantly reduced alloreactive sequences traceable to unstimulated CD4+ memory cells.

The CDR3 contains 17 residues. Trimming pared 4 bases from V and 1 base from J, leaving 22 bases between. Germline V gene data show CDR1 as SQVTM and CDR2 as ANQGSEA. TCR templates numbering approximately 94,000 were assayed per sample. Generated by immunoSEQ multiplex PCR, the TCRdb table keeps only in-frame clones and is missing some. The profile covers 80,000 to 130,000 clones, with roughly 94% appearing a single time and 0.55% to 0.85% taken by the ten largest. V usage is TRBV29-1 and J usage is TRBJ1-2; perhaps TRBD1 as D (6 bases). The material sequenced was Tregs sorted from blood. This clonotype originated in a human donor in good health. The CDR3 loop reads CSVVGEGGPNGNYGYTF. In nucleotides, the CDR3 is TGCAGCGTTGTCGGGGAGGGGGGACCCAACGGTAACTATGGCTACACCTTC.